Below, 6 T cell receptor beta chains from the same sample are listed, as sequenced in a study of cytomegalovirus exposure and HLA in healthy donors. Researchers ran the PCR with 60 Vbeta and 13 Jbeta primers. Profiling relied on immunoSEQ multiplex PCR, and the TCRdb table lists in-frame clones only, not all of them. The sample records over 150,000 clones, about three quarters being singletons. Sequencing was carried out using PBMCs. Receptor source: a woman between 25 and 40 years old in good health and CMV-seronegative.

The chain has TRBV11-1 and TRBJ1-5, with unresolved D. The V end lost 2 bases, the J end lost 1 base, and 3 bases lay between the germline ends. Germline V lookup: CDR1 SGHAT, CDR2 FQDESV (reference sequence). The CDR3 has 13 amino acids. CDR3 in DNA: TGTGCCAGCAGCTTACAAAGCAATCAGCCCCAGCATTTT. Protein sequence: CASSLQSNQPQHF.

This chain connects TRBV9 to TRBJ1-2; no definite D call. CDR1 and CDR2 from the germline V gene are SGDLS and YYNGEE. This CDR3 comprises 13 residues. Trimming cost V 0 bases and J 3 bases, with 6 bases left between them. CDR3 in amino acids: CASSVGRDYGYTF. For the CDR3, the DNA is TGTGCCAGCAGCGTAGGTCGGGACTATGGCTACACCTTC.

The J gene is TRBJ2-1, the V gene TRBV9; tentatively, D is TRBD2 (6 bases). The CDR3 has 16 amino acids. Germline lookup yields CDR1 SGDLS and CDR2 YYNGEE. Trimming removed 0 bases at V and 0 bases at J, with 10 bases between. CDR3 protein: CASSVGDGSSYNEQFF. For the CDR3, the DNA is TGTGCCAGCAGCGTAGGCGACGGGAGCTCCTACAATGAGCAGTTCTTC.

This clone has a handful of counts. The chain joins TRBV19 to TRBJ1-1; 8 nucleotides line up with TRBD1. CDR1 is LNHDA, CDR2 SQIVND, per germline (reference sequence). V was pared by 7 bases and J by 1 base, with 26 bases of the junction left unmatched. The CDR3 consists of 21 residues. As DNA, the CDR3 is TGTGCCAGTAAAGTCCTTAGGGGGGCAGGGGGCTTTTTTGCATCGAACACTGAAGCTTTCTTT. Amino acids: CASKVLRGAGGFFASNTEAFF.

This clone was seen only a few times. This sequence joins TRBV4-3 and TRBJ2-1; 7 bases align to TRBD2. Per germline, CDR1 LGHNA and CDR2 YSLEER. The junction had 7 bases not matched to a gene; V was cut back by 1 base and J by 1 base. The CDR3 is 17 residues long. The CDR3 DNA follows: TGCGCCAGCAGCCAAGTGAGCGGGGCGGGTTCCTACAATGAGCAGTTCTTC. Protein sequence: CASSQVSGAGSYNEQFF.

This chain connects TRBV4-1 to TRBJ1-5, with 7 bases aligning to TRBD1. This CDR3 comprises 16 residues. CDR1 and CDR2 from the germline V gene are MGHRA and YSYEKL. Germline trimming cut 0 bases from V and 4 bases from J; bases unmatched to any gene: 6. Written as DNA, the CDR3 is TGCGCCAGCAGCCAAGAAGGGGCAGGGGGAAATCAGCCCCAGCATTTT. Protein: CASSQEGAGGNQPQHF.